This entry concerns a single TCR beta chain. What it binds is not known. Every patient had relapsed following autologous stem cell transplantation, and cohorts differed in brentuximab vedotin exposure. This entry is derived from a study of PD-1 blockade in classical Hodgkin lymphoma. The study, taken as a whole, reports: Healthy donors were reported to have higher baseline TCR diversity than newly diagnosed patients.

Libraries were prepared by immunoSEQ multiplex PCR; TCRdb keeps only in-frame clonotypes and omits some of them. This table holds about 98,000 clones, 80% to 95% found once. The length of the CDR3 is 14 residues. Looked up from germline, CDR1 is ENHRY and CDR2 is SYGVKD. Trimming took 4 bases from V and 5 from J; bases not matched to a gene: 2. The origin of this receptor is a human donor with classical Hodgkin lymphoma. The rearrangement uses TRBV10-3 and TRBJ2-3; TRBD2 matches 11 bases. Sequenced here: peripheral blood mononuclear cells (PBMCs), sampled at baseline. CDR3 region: CAISGLAGGDTQYF. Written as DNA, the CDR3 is TGTGCCATCAGTGGGCTAGCGGGAGGAGATACGCAGTATTTT.